One sample yielded the 22 T cell receptor beta chains listed below, sequenced in a study of control samples from healthy donors and cancer patients (TCRdb year 2020). Library preparation employed the immunoSEQ multiplex PCR assay. In its TCRdb copy, this immuneACCESS table keeps in-frame sequences only and misses some clones. Where compared with another copy, unresolved V genes explain less than half of these, and the others have no known cause. In this sample the table shows about 110,000 clones, roughly 79% of which occur a single time. The ten largest make up approximately 6.7% of the sample. Material for sequencing was blood. The receptors were gathered from a man between 18 and 35 years old in good health.

The V and J genes are TRBV27 and TRBJ2-3; D unclear. The length of the CDR3 is 11 residues. The germline V and J ends were trimmed by 8 bases and 6 bases, with 9 bases remaining between them. Germline loops: CDR1 MNHEY, CDR2 SMNVEV (reference sequence). The CDR3 is CASLHWDTQYF. For the CDR3, the DNA is TGTGCCAGCTTACATTGGGATACGCAGTATTTT.

The J gene is TRBJ1-6, the V gene TRBV28; TRBD1 aligns across 7 bases. V shed 4 bases, J shed 5 bases, and the junction held 8 bases outside the gene matches. The germline gives CDR1 MDHEN, CDR2 SYDVKM. This CDR3 spans 16 amino acids. CDR3 DNA: TGTGCCAGCAGTTCGACTGGGGACAGCCATAATTCACCCCTCCACTTT. Translation: CASSSTGDSHNSPLHF.

The chain is built from TRBV19 and TRBJ1-5; 8 bases line up with TRBD1. The CDR3 runs 15 residues. V shed 6 bases and J 4 bases; nucleotides not matched to a gene: 8. Germline CDR1 and CDR2: LNHDA and SQIVND (reference sequence). CDR3 in DNA: TGTGCCAGTAGGACAAGGGACAGGATGAATCAGCCCCAGCATTTT. Translation: CASRTRDRMNQPQHF.

V gene TRBV7-9 combines with J gene TRBJ1-1, with unresolved D. V was trimmed by 5 bases and J by 1 base, leaving 23 bases between them. Germline V CDR1 and CDR2: SEHNR, FQNEAQ (reference sequence). This CDR3 region has 18 residues. CDR3 DNA sequence: TGTGCCAGCAGCCCCCATGAGAAGGGCCGTGAATGGAACACTGAAGCTTTCTTT. It yields the protein CASSPHEKGREWNTEAFF.

The gene calls are TRBV25-1 and TRBJ1-6; 9 bases line up with TRBD1. This CDR3 contains 14 residues. CDR1 MGHDK and CDR2 SYGVNS come from the germline V gene. The ends lost 10 bases at V and 7 bases at J; junction bases unmatched: 8. The CDR3 DNA sequence: TGTGCCACCCTCGCCGGGACAGGGAATTCACCCCTCCACTTT. Translating gives CATLAGTGNSPLHF.

The V gene is TRBV7-8, the J gene TRBJ2-1, with 10 bases matching TRBD2. The CDR3 length is 16 residues. Germline V CDR1 and CDR2: SGHVS, FQNEAQ. V lost 4 bases to trimming and J lost 5 bases; unmatched junction nucleotides: 8. DNA for the CDR3: TGTGCCAGCAGCTGGGGTAGCGGGGGGATGAACAATGAGCAGTTCTTC. Translated: CASSWGSGGMNNEQFF.

The chain joins TRBV3-1 (or the pseudogene TRBV3-2) to TRBJ2-5; D unresolved. The CDR3 sequence is 14 residues long. Trimming removed 2 bases from V and 2 bases from J, with 9 bases in between. Germline V lookup: CDR1 LGHDT, CDR2 YNNKEL (reference sequence). As DNA, the CDR3 is TGTGCCAGCAGCCAATTCCCTGTTCAAGAGACCCAGTACTTC. This sequence encodes CASSQFPVQETQYF.

The CDR3 nucleotides read TGTGCCAGCAGCCATGCCTCTGGAAACACCATATATTTT. Amino acid sequence: CASSHASGNTIYF. V is TRBV3-1 (or the pseudogene TRBV3-2) and J is TRBJ1-3, with D uncertain. The CDR3 consists of 13 residues. Germline CDR1 is LGHDT and CDR2 is YNNKEL (reference sequence). Trimming took off 3 bases at V and 0 bases at J, with 3 bases between the two ends.

This clone was detected only once. The chain links TRBV2 to TRBJ2-2; possible D gene TRBD1, 5 bases. The germline CDR1 and CDR2 sequences are SNHLY and FYNNEI. Trimming stripped 6 bases from V and 1 base from J, with 9 bases between. The CDR3 runs 14 residues. The DNA of the CDR3 is TGTGCCAGCAGCAAAGACAGGAACACCGGGGAGCTGTTTTTT. Translating gives CASSKDRNTGELFF.

The rearrangement links TRBV3-1 (or the pseudogene TRBV3-2) to TRBJ2-4, with no clear D. The CDR3 is made up of 17 amino acids. Germline loops: CDR1 LGHDT, CDR2 YNNKEL (reference sequence). The ends were cut back, 0 bases at V and 2 bases at J, with 14 bases in the middle. Here the CDR3 DNA reads TGTGCCAGCAGCCAAGAAGGTGGGAAGAGGACCAAAAACATTCAGTACTTC. It encodes CASSQEGGKRTKNIQYF.

The chain carries TRBV6-4 and TRBJ2-3, with TRBD2 matching over 9 bases. CDR3 size: 16 residues. Germline loops: CDR1 MRHNA, CDR2 SNTAGT. With V trimmed by 3 bases and J by 4 bases, 8 bases remained unmatched. CDR3 nucleotides: TGTGCCAGCAGTGAATCGGCGGGGGGGACCCCAGATACGCAGTATTTT. It translates to CASSESAGGTPDTQYF.

The chain recombines TRBV3-1 (or the pseudogene TRBV3-2) with TRBJ1-5; D might be TRBD1 (6 bases). Looked up from germline, CDR1 is LGHDT and CDR2 is YNNKEL (reference sequence). V shed 0 bases and J shed 7 bases, with 16 bases lying between them. This CDR3 spans 16 amino acids. The CDR3 DNA sequence: TGTGCCAGCAGCCAAGATGCTAGGAGGGGGGGACAGCCCCAGCATTTT. It is translated as CASSQDARRGGQPQHF.

The CDR3 loop reads CASSRWTGAKEQFF. CDR3 DNA sequence: TGTGCCAGCAGCCGGTGGACAGGAGCAAAGGAGCAGTTCTTC. V gene TRBV7-9 combines with J gene TRBJ2-1; 7 bases are a match to TRBD1. V trimming: 5 bases; J trimming: 10 bases; junction bases outside the gene matches: 11. The CDR3 runs 14 residues. Germline V gene data show CDR1 as SEHNR and CDR2 as FQNEAQ (reference sequence).

This clone occurred once. The chain couples TRBV7-9 to TRBJ2-1, with a weak D call TRBD2 (7 bases). Trimming took 5 bases from V and 4 from J, leaving 18 bases between them. CDR3 length: 16 amino acids. Germline V gives CDR1 SEHNR, CDR2 FQNEAQ (reference sequence). The CDR3 coding sequence is TGTGCCAGCAGCCCCAAGGGGGGGTTCATATACAATGAGCAGTTCTTC. Its protein product is CASSPKGGFIYNEQFF.

V and J are TRBV7-2 and TRBJ2-1; no clear D gene. The CDR3 totals 14 residues. Trimming pared 8 bases from V and 3 bases from J, leaving 14 bases between. Germline CDR1 and CDR2: SGHTA and FQGNSA. DNA of the CDR3: TGTGCCAGCGCCATTGGGCGGAACTACAATGAGCAGTTCTTC. Protein product: CASAIGRNYNEQFF.

This rearrangement joins TRBV5-4 to TRBJ2-5; 13 positions match TRBD2. This CDR3 is built from 16 residues. Germline CDR1 SGHNT, CDR2 YYREEE (reference sequence). V dropped 0 bases and J dropped 4; count of bases not matched to a gene: 3. The CDR3 spells CASSLVGTSGVETQYF. The CDR3 DNA follows: TGTGCCAGCAGCTTGGTGGGGACTAGCGGGGTAGAGACCCAGTACTTC.

This sequence joins TRBV15 and TRBJ1-5; D gene unclear. This CDR3 contains 15 residues. The germline V gene has CDR1 LNHNV and CDR2 YYDKDF (reference sequence). V was cut by 0 bases and J by 2 bases, with 8 bases left in between. Written as DNA, the CDR3 is TGTGCCACCAGCAGAGATAGTGGTCGCAATCAGCCCCAGCATTTT. Translation: CATSRDSGRNQPQHF.

V gene TRBV20-1 combines with J gene TRBJ2-5; D perhaps matches TRBD1 (7 bases). Per the germline V gene, CDR1 is DFQATT and CDR2 is SNEGSKA (reference sequence). This CDR3 spans 19 amino acids. The germline V and J ends were trimmed by 3 bases and 0 bases, with 26 bases remaining between them. The CDR3 protein is CSASMGGGGAVGYQETQYF. DNA for the CDR3: TGCAGTGCTAGTATGGGAGGAGGGGGCGCCGTCGGGTACCAAGAGACCCAGTACTTC.

Only a few counts were recorded for this clone. The chain has TRBV7-3 and TRBJ1-2, with a tentative D call TRBD1 (6 bases). Trimming removed 5 bases at V and 0 bases at J, with 28 bases between. There are 20 residues in the CDR3. The germline V gene has CDR1 SGHTA and CDR2 FQGTGA. As DNA, the CDR3 is TGTGCCAGCAGCCCAAGGGACACCGGTGGATCTCTTCGAGCTAACTATGGCTACACCTTC. The encoded protein is CASSPRDTGGSLRANYGYTF.

This chain joins TRBV6-4 and TRBJ2-3; 10 bases are shared with TRBD2. The CDR3 sequence is 15 residues long. Germline CDR1 MRHNA, CDR2 SNTAGT. The V segment lost 7 bases and the J segment 3 bases; nucleotides outside the gene matches: 7. As DNA, the CDR3 is TGTGCCAGCAAACCCAGCGGGGGGGCTACAGATACGCAGTATTTT. The encoded protein is CASKPSGGATDTQYF.

This clone was observed a handful of times. The same CDR3 also results from other DNA sequences found in this sample. This sequence joins TRBV5-1 and TRBJ2-2; TRBD1 might be the D (6 bases). V lost 2 bases, J lost 5 bases, and 10 bases lay in between. The CDR3 sequence is 14 residues long. Germline V CDR1 and CDR2: SGHRS, YFSETQ. For the CDR3, the DNA is TGCGCCAGCAGCTTAACAGGGAATACCGGGGAGCTGTTTTTT. It specifies CASSLTGNTGELFF.

The chain employs TRBV4-3 and TRBJ1-3; 9 positions agree with TRBD1. CDR3 length equals 17 residues. Germline CDR1 reads LGHNA; CDR2 reads YSLEER. The ends lost 0 bases at V and 4 bases at J; junction bases unmatched: 7. CDR3 sequence reads: CASSQDRTGGAGNTIYF. CDR3 bases: TGCGCCAGCAGCCAAGATCGTACAGGGGGCGCAGGAAACACCATATATTTT.